The T cell receptor beta chain under discussion was sequenced for a study of CD8 T cells in Susac syndrome. Trimming stripped 1 base from V and 5 bases from J, with 11 bases between. This CDR3 comprises 14 residues. Germline CDR1 MDHEN, CDR2 SYDVKM. With random hexamers, reverse transcription was performed on about 0.45 to 1 ug of RNA. TCRdb reprocessed the immunoSEQ multiplex PCR reads with MiXCR, giving one entry per CDR3 protein. This sample has about 430,000 distinct CDR3 sequences, with 75% to 90% found just once. Blood CD8+ and CD4+ T cells underwent high-throughput TCR beta sequencing. Treatment-naive patients with stable or active relapsing-remitting disease served as multiple sclerosis controls. Negative isolation yielded CD4+ and CD8+ T cells, and FACS enriched TEMRA cells.

The chain couples TRBV28 to TRBJ2-5; TRBD1 or TRBD2 may be the D gene (6 bases each). The sequence derives from a human donor with multiple sclerosis. The sequencing input was CD8+ T cells from PBMCs. As DNA, the CDR3 is TGTGCCAGCAGTTTATCGGGGGCGCGTGAGACCCAGTACTTC. As protein: CASSLSGARETQYF.